This entry features one TCR beta chain sequence. The sample comes from a study of blood T cell repertoires in COVID-19. Assay used: immunoSEQ multiplex PCR; TCRdb lists only in-frame clones, some missing. The sample holds about 93,000 clones; around 88% are singletons and the top ten take roughly a sixth. Germline CDR1 SGHDT, CDR2 YYEEEE. CDR3 length: 15 amino acids. The V end was cut by 2 bases, the J end by 6 bases, with 12 bases between. The chain has TRBV5-6 and TRBJ1-6; D is possibly TRBD1 (6 bases). The sequenced sample consisted of peripheral blood. The source of this sequence is a woman older than 75 with acute or convalescent COVID-19. CDR3 in amino acids: CASSLQGWGNSPLHF. The DNA for the CDR3 is TGTGCCAGCAGCTTACAGGGATGGGGTAATTCACCCCTCCACTTT.